One sample yielded the 2 T cell receptor beta chains listed below, sequenced in a study of shared clonotypes between healthy human individuals. Assay: immunoSEQ multiplex PCR; the TCRdb copy retains only in-frame clones and omits some. This repertoire shows approximately 1.5 million clones, roughly 98% found once; its top ten account for 0.45%. What was sequenced was naive CD4+ T cells sorted from blood. This sample's subset: CD45RA+ positively selected. The receptors stem from a man in his thirties or forties in good health.

The V and J genes are TRBV11-1 and TRBJ2-5; TRBD2 is a possible D gene (5 bases). CDR1 is SGHAT, CDR2 FQDESV, per germline (reference sequence). The CDR3 is made up of 17 amino acids. V lost 3 bases and J 2 bases, leaving 19 bases between the germline ends. CDR3 loop: CASSLRRAVLRQETQYF. Here the CDR3 DNA reads TGTGCCAGCAGCTTGCGGCGGGCAGTATTACGACAAGAGACCCAGTACTTC.

V gene TRBV2 combines with J gene TRBJ1-5, with D hard to call. V lost 5 bases to trimming and J lost 7 bases, with 6 bases between them. Germline CDR1 and CDR2: SNHLY and FYNNEI. The length of the CDR3 is 11 residues. The CDR3 region is CASSMDQPQHF. Written as DNA, the CDR3 is TGTGCCAGCAGTATGGACCAGCCCCAGCATTTT.